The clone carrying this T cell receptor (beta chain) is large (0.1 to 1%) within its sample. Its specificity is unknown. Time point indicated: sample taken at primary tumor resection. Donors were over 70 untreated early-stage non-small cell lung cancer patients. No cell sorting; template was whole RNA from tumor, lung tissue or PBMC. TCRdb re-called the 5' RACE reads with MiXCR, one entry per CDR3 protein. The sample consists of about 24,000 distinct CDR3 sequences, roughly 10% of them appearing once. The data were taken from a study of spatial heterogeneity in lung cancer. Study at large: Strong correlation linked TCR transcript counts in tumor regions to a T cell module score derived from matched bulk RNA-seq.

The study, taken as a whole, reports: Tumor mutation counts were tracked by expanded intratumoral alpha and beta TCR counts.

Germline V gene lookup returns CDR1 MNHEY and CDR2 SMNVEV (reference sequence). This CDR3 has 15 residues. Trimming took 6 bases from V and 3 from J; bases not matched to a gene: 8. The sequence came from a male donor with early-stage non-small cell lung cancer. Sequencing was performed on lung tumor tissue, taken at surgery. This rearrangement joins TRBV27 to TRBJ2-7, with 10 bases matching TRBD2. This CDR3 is CASRGPSGSIYEQYF. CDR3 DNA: TGTGCCAGCAGGGGCCCTAGCGGGAGCATCTACGAGCAGTACTTC.